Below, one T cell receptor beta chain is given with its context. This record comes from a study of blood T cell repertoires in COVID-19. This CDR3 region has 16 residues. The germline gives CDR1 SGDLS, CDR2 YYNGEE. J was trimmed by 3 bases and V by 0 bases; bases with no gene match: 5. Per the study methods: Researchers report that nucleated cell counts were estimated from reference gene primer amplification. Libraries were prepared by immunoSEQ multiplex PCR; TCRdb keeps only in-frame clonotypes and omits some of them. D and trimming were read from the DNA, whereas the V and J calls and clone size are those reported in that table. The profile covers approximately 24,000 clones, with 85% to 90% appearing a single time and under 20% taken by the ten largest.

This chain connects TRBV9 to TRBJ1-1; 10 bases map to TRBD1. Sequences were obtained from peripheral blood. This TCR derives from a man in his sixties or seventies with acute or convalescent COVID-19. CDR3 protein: CASSVGGQGTDTEAFF. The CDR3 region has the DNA TGTGCCAGCAGCGTAGGGGGACAGGGGACGGACACTGAAGCTTTCTTT.